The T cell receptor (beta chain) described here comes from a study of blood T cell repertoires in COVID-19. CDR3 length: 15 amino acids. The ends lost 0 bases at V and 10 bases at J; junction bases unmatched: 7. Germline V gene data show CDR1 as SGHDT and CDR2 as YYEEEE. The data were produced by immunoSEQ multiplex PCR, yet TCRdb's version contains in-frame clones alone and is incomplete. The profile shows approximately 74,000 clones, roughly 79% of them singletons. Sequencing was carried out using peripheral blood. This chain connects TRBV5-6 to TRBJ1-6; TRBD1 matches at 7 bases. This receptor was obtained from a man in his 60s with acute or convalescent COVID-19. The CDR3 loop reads CASSLDDRVGSPLHF. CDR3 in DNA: TGTGCCAGCAGCTTGGACGACAGGGTTGGATCACCCCTCCACTTT.